A selection of T cell receptor beta chains follows, all from one sample in a study of identical twins. TCRdb used MiXCR to reprocess the 5' RACE reads, holding one entry per CDR3 protein. This sample carries some 760,000 distinct CDR3 sequences, roughly 18% of them seen once, and the ten largest clones take about 12%. A further study also used this sample, focusing on T cells expressing NK-cell markers.

Input material: PBMCs. The receptor source for this set is a woman in her late teens or twenties in good health. Each CDR3 is given with its conserved first and last residue. D genes are given only for firm matches. Rows may omit the clone size; those that give it use once, few, many or a size class.

D gene	clone size	V gene	J gene	CDR3 DNA	CDR3 protein
.	few	TRBV4-1	TRBJ1-1	TGCGCCAGCAGCCAAGGGTGGACTGAAGCTTTCTTT	CASSQGWTEAFF
.	few	TRBV7-9	TRBJ2-1	TGTGCCAGCAGTTTACAGGGAGGATTGGCCTACAATGAGCAGTTCTTC	CASSLQGGLAYNEQFF
.	.	TRBV5-1	TRBJ1-2	TGCGCCAGCAGCTTGGAAGGGGCGGCTCGGGGCTACACCTTC	CASSLEGAARGYTF
.	.	TRBV20-1	TRBJ1-2	TGCAGTGCCCCCCCGGGCGATACAGGATATGGCTACACCTTC	CSAPPGDTGYGYTF
.	few	TRBV18	TRBJ1-2	TGTGCCAGCTCACCCCGGCCACAGGGTGACTATGGCTACACCTTC	CASSPRPQGDYGYTF
.	few	TRBV12-3/TRBV12-4	TRBJ2-1	TGTGCCAGCAGGGACACTAGCCCTAATGAGCAGTTCTTC	CASRDTSPNEQFF
.	.	TRBV20-1	TRBJ1-1	TGCAGTGCTCCGAAGGGGGTGAAGACTGAAGCTTTCTTT	CSAPKGVKTEAFF
.	.	TRBV7-2	TRBJ1-3	TGTGCCAGCAGCTTAGGAGGAGGGACCATATATTTT	CASSLGGGTIYF
TRBD1	few	TRBV5-1	TRBJ2-5	TGCGCCAGCAGCGGGACAGGCATCGAGACCCAGTACTTC	CASSGTGIETQYF
.	few	TRBV24-1	TRBJ1-2	TGTGCCACCAATGATGGAGTTAACTATGGCTACACCTTC	CATNDGVNYGYTF
.	.	TRBV7-3	TRBJ1-1	TGTGCCAGCAGCTTATTCGCGCGGAACACTGAAGCTTTCTTT	CASSLFARNTEAFF
TRBD2	few	TRBV4-3	TRBJ2-1	TGCGCCAGCAGCCAAGGGACTAGCGGGAGGGGGGAGCAGTTCTTC	CASSQGTSGRGEQFF
.	many	TRBV7-9	TRBJ2-7	TGTGCCAGCAGCCCTGTCAGGGGCGAGCAGTACTTC	CASSPVRGEQYF
.	few	TRBV27	TRBJ2-3	TGTGCCAGCAGTTGGGTCCCAAGGGGCACAGATACGCAGTATTTT	CASSWVPRGTDTQYF
.	.	TRBV2	TRBJ1-2	TGTGCCAGCAGTGAAGGAGGAATCGGTTGGGCAGGGAGCTATGGCTACACCTTC	CASSEGGIGWAGSYGYTF
.	.	TRBV6-5	TRBJ2-7	TGTGCCAGCAGTTATGGCAGGAACTACGAGCAGTACTTC	CASSYGRNYEQYF
TRBD2	few	TRBV11-2	TRBJ2-1	TGTGCCAGCAGCTTAGTGTCGAGAGCGGGAGGTTTCTACAATGAGCAGTTCTTC	CASSLVSRAGGFYNEQFF
TRBD2	.	TRBV7-2	TRBJ2-1	TGTGCCAGCAGCCCGATACTAGCGGGAGTTAATAATGAGCAGTTCTTC	CASSPILAGVNNEQFF
.	.	TRBV2	TRBJ1-2	TGTGCCAGCAGTGCCCAGGGTACGGCTTATGGCTACACCTTC	CASSAQGTAYGYTF
TRBD1	many	TRBV29-1	TRBJ2-7	TGCAGCGTTACCCAGGGAGCGGGACAGGGTTACGAGCAGTACTTC	CSVTQGAGQGYEQYF
TRBD2	.	TRBV20-1	TRBJ2-7	TGCAGTGGTACTAGCGGGGGGGCCTACGAGCAGTACTTC	CSGTSGGAYEQYF
.	few	TRBV7-9	TRBJ1-1	TGTGCCAGCAGCTCGGAGCGGACGGTGAACACTGAAGCTTTCTTT	CASSSERTVNTEAFF
.	.	TRBV5-1	TRBJ2-5	TGCGCCAGCCGGTTTTCGAGGGAGACCCAGTACTTC	CASRFSRETQYF
.	few	TRBV12-3/TRBV12-4	TRBJ2-7	TGTGCCAGCAGTCTCCTGGTTGTGCGGCAGTACTTC	CASSLLVVRQYF
TRBD2	.	TRBV12-3/TRBV12-4	TRBJ2-7	TGTGCCAGCAGTTTAACACCGGGACTAGCGGGAGTATCCTACGAGCAGTACTTC	CASSLTPGLAGVSYEQYF
TRBD1	.	TRBV5-1	TRBJ2-7	TGCGCCAGCAGCTTCGGGCCCGCGGGACAGGGGTTCTACGAGCAGTACTTC	CASSFGPAGQGFYEQYF
TRBD2	.	TRBV5-6	TRBJ2-2	TGTGCCAGCAGCCGCGGTGGGGGGGACACCGGGGAGCTGTTTTTT	CASSRGGGDTGELFF
.	.	TRBV12-3/TRBV12-4	TRBJ1-2	TGTGCCAGCAGTTTTGAGGGTAGCTACACCTTC	CASSFEGSYTF
.	few	TRBV2	TRBJ2-4	TGTGCCAGCAGTGGCAGGGTTCACATTCAGTACTTC	CASSGRVHIQYF
TRBD1	few	TRBV6-1	TRBJ2-4	TGTGCCAGCAGTACACCCAGACAGGGAGCCAAAAACATTCAGTACTTC	CASSTPRQGAKNIQYF
.	.	TRBV7-9	TRBJ2-3	TGTGCCAGCAGCTTAGCTTTCGGCGGGGCGACCACAGATACGCAGTATTTT	CASSLAFGGATTDTQYF
TRBD1	.	TRBV5-3	TRBJ1-4	TGTGCCATGGGCCCCGGGAGGGGGCATGAAAAACTGTTTTTT	CAMGPGRGHEKLFF
TRBD2	.	TRBV4-3	TRBJ2-7	TGCGCCAGCAGCCAGGCTTGGACTAGCGGGAAATCCTACGAGCAGTACTTC	CASSQAWTSGKSYEQYF
TRBD1	.	TRBV10-3	TRBJ2-2	TGTGCCAGTTGGACAGGGGGAAACACCGGGGAGCTGTTTTTT	CASWTGGNTGELFF
.	.	TRBV11-2	TRBJ2-1	TGTGCCAGCAGCATCGGGTCGGACAATGAGCAGTTCTTC	CASSIGSDNEQFF
.	few	TRBV20-1	TRBJ2-7	TGCAGTGCTAGGGTCGGCTGGGAGCAGTACTTC	CSARVGWEQYF
TRBD2	.	TRBV20-1	TRBJ2-7	TGCAGTGCTAGCAGGTCAGCGGGAGTACCTTACGAGCAGTACTTC	CSASRSAGVPYEQYF
.	few	TRBV12-3/TRBV12-4	TRBJ1-6	TGTGCCAGCAGTTTTAGCAGGACGCATTCACCCCTCCACTTT	CASSFSRTHSPLHF
TRBD1	.	TRBV5-1	TRBJ1-2	TGCGCCAGCAGCTTGGAAACAGGGGGAGCGGGAGGCTACACCTTC	CASSLETGGAGGYTF
TRBD1	few	TRBV20-1	TRBJ2-2	TGCAGTGCTAGGGGGGACAGGGACACCGGGGAGCTGTTTTTT	CSARGDRDTGELFF
.	.	TRBV4-2	TRBJ2-3	TGTGCCAGCAGCCAAAAGGGGGATACGCAGTATTTT	CASSQKGDTQYF
.	few	TRBV12-3/TRBV12-4	TRBJ2-1	TGTGCCAGCAGTTTCCACCGGGACATAGGGCTAAACAATGAGCAGTTCTTC	CASSFHRDIGLNNEQFF
.	.	TRBV11-2	TRBJ2-3	TGTGCCAGCAGCTTAGGGTCGACTGGGTACACAGATACGCAGTATTTT	CASSLGSTGYTDTQYF
.	few	TRBV25-1	TRBJ1-2	TGTGCCAGCAGTGACCTGTCACAGGGCCCAGTATCGAGCTACACCTTC	CASSDLSQGPVSSYTF
.	.	TRBV12-5	TRBJ2-3	TGTGCTAGTTTGCCATCAGGGACAGATACGCAGTATTTT	CASLPSGTDTQYF
TRBD2	few	TRBV4-2	TRBJ2-2	TGTGCCAGCAGCCAAGAAGGTAGCGGGGGGTCCGGGGAGCTGTTTTTT	CASSQEGSGGSGELFF
.	.	TRBV29-1	TRBJ1-1	TGCAGCGTTGAAGGCCCGGGAGGGGGGACTGAAGCTTTCTTT	CSVEGPGGGTEAFF
TRBD2	.	TRBV6-5	TRBJ2-7	TGTGCCAGCAGTTTCGCCCCTAGCGGGAGTTCCTACGAGCAGTACTTC	CASSFAPSGSSYEQYF
.	.	TRBV6-2/TRBV6-3	TRBJ2-7	TGTGCCAGCAGTGCTATTCGGGCCTCCCCCAACGAGCAGTACTTC	CASSAIRASPNEQYF
.	.	TRBV20-1	TRBJ1-2	TGCAGTGCTAGACCACGGTCCGGGTCGGGCTACACCTTC	CSARPRSGSGYTF
.	.	TRBV7-2	TRBJ1-4	TGTGCCAGCAGCCCACGAGTGGGGTTCACTAATGAAAAACTGTTTTTT	CASSPRVGFTNEKLFF
.	few	TRBV6-2/TRBV6-3	TRBJ2-7	TGTGCCAGCAGTTACATGTCCTCGGGAGCTGACTACGAGCAGTACTTC	CASSYMSSGADYEQYF
.	.	TRBV27	TRBJ1-1	TGTGCCAGCAGTCGAGGCGGGGCCGGGAACACTGAAGCTTTCTTT	CASSRGGAGNTEAFF
TRBD2	.	TRBV10-3	TRBJ2-1	TGTGCCATCAGCCCCCATGTAGCGGGAGTTGGGGATGAGCAGTTCTTC	CAISPHVAGVGDEQFF
.	few	TRBV20-1	TRBJ2-1	TGCAGTGCTCGCGGAGCGGTGGGGAACAATGAGCAGTTCTTC	CSARGAVGNNEQFF
TRBD1	.	TRBV30	TRBJ2-7	TGTGCCTGGAGTCCGGACAGGGCGGGCCACGAGCAGTACTTC	CAWSPDRAGHEQYF
TRBD2	.	TRBV5-6	TRBJ2-1	TGTGCCAGCAGCTCCCTAGCGGGAGGGGCTCAGGGGTACAATGAGCAGTTCTTC	CASSSLAGGAQGYNEQFF
.	.	TRBV11-2	TRBJ2-7	TGTGCCAGCAGCTCCCACAGGTTCGAGCAGTACTTC	CASSSHRFEQYF
.	few	TRBV6-1	TRBJ2-3	TGTGCCAGCAGTGAATTGGTGGGGGCGGCTTCAGATACGCAGTATTTT	CASSELVGAASDTQYF